This T cell receptor beta chain was documented in a study of cytomegalovirus exposure and HLA in healthy donors. Whole-study findings and limits: According to an earlier analysis, most TCR beta V segments yielded productive rearrangements about 87% or about 30% of the time. The study labeled fewer than 200 TCR beta chains cytomegalovirus-associated. Reported results showed that the classifier diagnosed cytomegalovirus status with high specificity and sensitivity.

CDR1 is LGHNA and CDR2 is YSLEER in the germline V gene. This CDR3 contains 17 residues. V dropped 0 bases and J dropped 6; count of bases not matched to a gene: 9. Concerning this clone itself: The antigen is not known.

Each of the donors was a healthy bone marrow donor. PCR used 60 Vbeta primers and 13 Jbeta primers. Method: immunoSEQ multiplex PCR; TCRdb's copy keeps in-frame clones and lacks some. In the table there are under 150,000 clones, around 70% of which are singletons. Sequences were obtained from PBMCs. This clonotype was obtained from a human donor in good health. J is TRBJ1-4 and V is TRBV4-3, with 8 bases matching TRBD1. The CDR3 nucleotides read TGCGCCAGCAGCCAAGATGGAGACAGGGGAGGGGATGAAAAACTGTTTTTT. It specifies CASSQDGDRGGDEKLFF.